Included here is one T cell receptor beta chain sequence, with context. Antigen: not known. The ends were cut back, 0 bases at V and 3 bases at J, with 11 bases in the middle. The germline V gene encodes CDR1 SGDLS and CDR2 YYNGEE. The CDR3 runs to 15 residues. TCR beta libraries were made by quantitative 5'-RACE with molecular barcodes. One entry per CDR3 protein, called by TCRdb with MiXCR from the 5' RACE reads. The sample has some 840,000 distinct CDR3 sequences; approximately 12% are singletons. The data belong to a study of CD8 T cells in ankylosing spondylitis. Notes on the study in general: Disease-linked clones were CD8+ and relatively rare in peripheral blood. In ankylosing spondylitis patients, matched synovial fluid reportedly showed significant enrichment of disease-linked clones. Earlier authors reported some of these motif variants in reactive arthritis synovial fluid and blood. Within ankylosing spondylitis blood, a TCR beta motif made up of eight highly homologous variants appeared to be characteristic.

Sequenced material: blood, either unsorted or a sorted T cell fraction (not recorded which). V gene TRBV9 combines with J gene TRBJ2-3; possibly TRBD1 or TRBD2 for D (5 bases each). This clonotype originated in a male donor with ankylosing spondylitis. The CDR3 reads CASSVGGVGTDTQYF. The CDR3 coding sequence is TGTGCCAGCAGCGTAGGAGGGGTGGGTACAGATACGCAGTATTTT. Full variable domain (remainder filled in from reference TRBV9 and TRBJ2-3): DSGVTQTPKHLITATGQRVTLRCSPRSGDLSVYWYQQSLDQGLQFLIQYYNGEERAKGNILERFSAQQFPDLHSELNLSSLELGDSALYFCASSVGGVGTDTQYFGPGTRLTVL.